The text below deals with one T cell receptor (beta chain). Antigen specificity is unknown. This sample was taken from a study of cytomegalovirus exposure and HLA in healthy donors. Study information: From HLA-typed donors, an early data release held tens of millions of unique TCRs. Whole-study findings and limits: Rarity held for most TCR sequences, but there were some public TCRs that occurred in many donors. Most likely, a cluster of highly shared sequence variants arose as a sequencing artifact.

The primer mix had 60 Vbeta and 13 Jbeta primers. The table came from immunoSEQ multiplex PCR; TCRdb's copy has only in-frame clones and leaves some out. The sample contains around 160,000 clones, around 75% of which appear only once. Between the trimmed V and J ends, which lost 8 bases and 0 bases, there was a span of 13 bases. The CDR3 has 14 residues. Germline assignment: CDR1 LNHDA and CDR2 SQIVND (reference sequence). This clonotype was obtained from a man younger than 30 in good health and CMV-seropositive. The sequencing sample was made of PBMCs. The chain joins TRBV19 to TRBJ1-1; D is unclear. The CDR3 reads CASSLEGLNTEAFF. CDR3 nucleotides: TGTGCCAGTTCCTTGGAGGGTCTGAACACTGAAGCTTTCTTT.